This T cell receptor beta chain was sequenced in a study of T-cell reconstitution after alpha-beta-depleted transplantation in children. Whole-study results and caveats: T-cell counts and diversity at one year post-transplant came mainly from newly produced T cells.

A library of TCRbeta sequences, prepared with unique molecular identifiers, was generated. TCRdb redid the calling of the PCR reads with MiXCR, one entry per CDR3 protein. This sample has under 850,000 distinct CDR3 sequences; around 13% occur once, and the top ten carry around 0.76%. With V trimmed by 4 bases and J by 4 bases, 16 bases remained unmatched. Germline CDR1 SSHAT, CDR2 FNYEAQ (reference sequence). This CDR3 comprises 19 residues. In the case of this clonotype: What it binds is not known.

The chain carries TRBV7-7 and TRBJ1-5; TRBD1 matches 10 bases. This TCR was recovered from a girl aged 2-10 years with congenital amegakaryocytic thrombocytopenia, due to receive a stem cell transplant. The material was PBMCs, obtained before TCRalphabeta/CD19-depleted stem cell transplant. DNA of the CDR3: TGTGCCAGCAGCTCAAAGCGAAGACAGGGGGCCACGCGAAATCAGCCCCAGCATTTT. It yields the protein CASSSKRRQGATRNQPQHF.